These 19 T cell receptor beta chains were sequenced from one sample in a study of CD8+ T cells in alopecia areata. Once RNA had been extracted, it was reverse transcribed into cDNA to act as the sequencing template. Sequencing was performed with immunoSEQ multiplex PCR; in TCRdb, only in-frame clones are kept and a portion is missing. Of 150,000 to 200,000 clones detected, over 55% appear once; the ten largest clones hold approximately 0.97%. The treatment here: oral pan-JAK inhibitor, 5-10 mg twice daily. This specimen was CD4+ T cells sorted from blood, taken at week 24, from a patient treated with tofacitinib. Source of these receptors: a human donor with alopecia areata.

The chain is built from TRBV5-6 and TRBJ1-2; 7 nucleotides match TRBD1. The germline CDR1 and CDR2 sequences are SGHDT and YYEEEE. This CDR3 has 15 residues. With V trimmed by 2 bases and J by 8 bases, 12 bases remained unmatched. The CDR3 protein is CASSLSGTASWGYTF. CDR3 DNA: TGTGCCAGCAGCTTATCCGGGACAGCCTCCTGGGGCTACACCTTC.

This clone was detected a few times. The rearrangement uses TRBV30 and TRBJ2-2; 11 positions match TRBD1. Germline CDR1 GTSNPN, CDR2 SVGIG (reference sequence). V was pared by 8 bases and J by 4 bases, with 6 bases of the junction left unmatched. There are 14 residues in the CDR3. In nucleotides, the CDR3 is TGTGCCGGACGGGGACAGGGGGGCACCGGGGAGCTGTTTTTT. Protein product: CAGRGQGGTGELFF.

CDR3 sequence reads: CAWTSLRGLGGYTF. Written as DNA, the CDR3 is TGTGCCTGGACCTCCCTTCGGGGGCTCGGTGGCTACACCTTC. The genes are TRBV30 and TRBJ1-2, with a tentative D call TRBD1 (6 bases). V gave up 4 bases and J gave up 7 bases, with 19 bases separating them. CDR1 is GTSNPN, CDR2 SVGIG, per germline (reference sequence). The CDR3 contains 14 residues.

Here the CDR3 reads CSALPVNTEAFF. The CDR3 DNA follows: TGCAGCGCCCTTCCGGTGAACACTGAAGCTTTCTTT. The chain has TRBV29-1 and TRBJ1-1; no clear D. V was pared by 7 bases and J by 0 bases, with 9 bases between. The CDR3 is 12 residues long. Looked up from germline, CDR1 is SQVTM and CDR2 is ANQGSEA.

The chain employs TRBV15 and TRBJ2-1; D ambiguous. Trimming cost V 0 bases and J 8 bases, with 11 bases left between them. Germline lookup yields CDR1 LNHNV and CDR2 YYDKDF (reference sequence). CDR3 length: 14 amino acids. As DNA, the CDR3 is TGTGCCACCAGCAGAGATGGTATTGGGGATGAGCAGTTCTTC. As protein: CATSRDGIGDEQFF. Full variable domain (outside the CDR3, taken from reference TRBV15 and TRBJ2-1): DAMVIQNPRYQVTQFGKPVTLSCSQTLNHNVMYWYQQKSSQAPKLLFHYYDKDFNNEADTPDNFQSRRPNTSFCFLDIRSPGLGDTAMYLCATSRDGIGDEQFFGPGTRLTVL.

The chain has TRBV7-2 and TRBJ1-5, with unresolved D. The V and J ends lost 4 bases and 5 bases respectively, with 9 bases between them. This CDR3 has 13 amino acids. CDR1 is SGHTA, CDR2 FQGNSA, per germline. The CDR3 sequence: CASSWASDQPQHF. Written as DNA, the CDR3 is TGTGCCAGCAGCTGGGCCTCCGATCAGCCCCAGCATTTT.

The chain couples TRBV21-1 to TRBJ1-5. TRBV21-1 is described as a pseudogene. CDR3 length equals 15 residues. As DNA, the CDR3 is TGTGCCAGCAGCACCATGAAATATAGCAATCAGCCCCAGCATTTT. This gives the protein CASSTMKYSNQPQHF.

This clone was seen a single time. The rearrangement joins TRBV29-1 to TRBJ2-7; 9 nucleotides line up with TRBD1. The germline gives CDR1 SQVTM, CDR2 ANQGSEA. This CDR3 has 13 amino acids. V shed 7 bases and J 3 bases; nucleotides not matched to a gene: 7. The CDR3 loop is CSAEGQGRYEQYF. Written as DNA, the CDR3 is TGCAGCGCCGAGGGACAGGGACGCTACGAGCAGTACTTC.

With regard to this clone: The sample holds other DNA sequences that translate to the same CDR3. The rearrangement uses TRBV29-1 and TRBJ1-2; unclear D gene. V dropped 5 bases and J dropped 0 bases, with 7 bases sitting between them. Germline CDR1 and CDR2: SQVTM and ANQGSEA. The CDR3 covers 12 residues. CDR3 in DNA: TGCAGCGTTCAGGAGTCTAACTATGGCTACACCTTC. It codes for CSVQESNYGYTF.

This clone has only one observation. The CDR3 DNA is TGTGCCAGCAGGGACAGGGGGCGCGTTGCTGAAGCTTTCTTT. Translation gives CASRDRGRVAEAFF. The chain employs TRBV6-5 and TRBJ1-1, with 11 positions matching TRBD1. CDR1 and CDR2 (germline): MNHEY, SVGAGI. CDR3 length: 14 amino acids. Trimming cost V 6 bases and J 6 bases; bases outside gene matches: 6.

This chain joins TRBV6-1 and TRBJ2-3; 9 nucleotides line up with TRBD1. The CDR3 spans 13 residues. CDR1 is MNHNS and CDR2 is SASEGT in the germline V gene. DNA for the CDR3: TGTGCTGCCGGGACAGGGATCAAAGATACGCAGTATTTT. Encoded protein: CAAGTGIKDTQYF.

The genes are TRBV27 and TRBJ2-7; TRBD1 matches at 11 bases. V lost 8 bases, J lost 3 bases, and 12 bases stayed unmatched. CDR1 and CDR2 from the germline V gene are MNHEY and SMNVEV (reference sequence). CDR3 length equals 16 residues. The CDR3 loop reads CASGSFGQGADYEQYF. CDR3 DNA sequence: TGTGCCAGCGGCAGCTTTGGACAGGGGGCGGACTACGAGCAGTACTTC.

This rearrangement joins TRBV29-1 to TRBJ1-2; 9 positions agree with TRBD1. Germline assignment: CDR1 SQVTM and CDR2 ANQGSEA. Trimming took 6 bases from V and 2 from J; bases not matched to a gene: 10. The CDR3 spans 15 residues. CDR3: CSVGQGSSGNYGYTF. The CDR3 nucleotides read TGCAGCGTGGGACAGGGATCGTCTGGGAACTATGGCTACACCTTC.

This clone has just one count. This sample also contains other DNA sequences that code for the same CDR3. This chain joins TRBV29-1 and TRBJ2-7; D possibly corresponds to TRBD1 (5 bases). CDR1 is SQVTM and CDR2 is ANQGSEA in the germline V gene. Trimming stripped 4 bases from V and 1 base from J, with 8 bases between. CDR3 length: 12 amino acids. CDR3: CSVGQGSYEQYF. The DNA of the CDR3 is TGCAGCGTTGGGCAGGGTTCCTACGAGCAGTACTTC.

This clone was seen only a few times. The chain combines TRBV19 with TRBJ2-5; D remains ambiguous. CDR3 length equals 13 residues. Germline V CDR1 and CDR2: LNHDA, SQIVND (reference sequence). V gave up 5 bases and J gave up 5 bases, with 12 bases separating them. The CDR3 spells CASSSGSVETQYF. The CDR3 region has the DNA TGTGCCAGTAGTTCCGGGTCGGTGGAGACCCAGTACTTC. The full variable domain, rest sourced from reference TRBV19 and TRBJ2-5, is DGGITQSPKYLFRKEGQNVTLSCEQNLNHDAMYWYRQDPGQGLRLIYYSQIVNDFQKGDIAEGYSVSREKKESFPLTVTSAQKNPTAFYLCASSSGSVETQYFGPGTRLLVL.

V gene TRBV4-3 combines with J gene TRBJ1-2; D may be TRBD1 (5 bases). Trimming stripped 3 bases from V and 6 bases from J, with 11 bases between. This CDR3 comprises 13 residues. The germline CDR1 and CDR2 sequences are LGHNA and YSLEER. This CDR3 is CASSQSREDGYTF. The CDR3 coding sequence is TGCGCCAGCAGCCAGAGCAGGGAAGATGGCTACACCTTC.

The chain couples TRBV28 to TRBJ2-5; tentative D call: TRBD2 (5 bases). V lost 6 bases, J lost 1 base, and 9 bases lay in between. The CDR3 is made up of 13 amino acids. Germline CDR1 is MDHEN and CDR2 is SYDVKM. CDR3 protein: CASSATTQETQYF. The CDR3 coding sequence is TGTGCCAGCAGCGCGACTACCCAAGAGACCCAGTACTTC.

The chain is built from TRBV30 and TRBJ1-4; 8 bases match TRBD1. The J segment lost 3 bases and the V segment lost 2 bases, leaving 5 bases of the junction unmatched. CDR1 is GTSNPN, CDR2 SVGIG, per germline (reference sequence). The length of the CDR3 is 15 residues. CDR3 region: CAWSYGQGSNEKLFF. In DNA, the CDR3 is TGTGCCTGGAGTTACGGACAGGGATCTAATGAAAAACTGTTTTTT.

The chain has TRBV9 and TRBJ2-4; D is unresolved. This CDR3 has 15 residues. CDR1 SGDLS and CDR2 YYNGEE come from the germline V gene. The V end lost 0 bases, the J end lost 1 base, and 8 bases lay between the germline ends. For the CDR3, the DNA is TGTGCCAGCAGCGTAGACGGGTCGGCCAAAAACATTCAGTACTTC. Protein sequence: CASSVDGSAKNIQYF.